This TCR beta chain was obtained from a study of shared clonotypes between healthy human individuals. Across the study: CD4 naive and CD4 memory each took three plates per donor, while CD8 naive took two and CD8 memory one.

The CDR3 spans 14 residues. Trimming took 5 bases from V and 4 from J, leaving 16 bases between them. The germline CDR1 and CDR2 sequences are SGHNT and YYREEE (reference sequence). The authors loaded about 200 ng DNA, 28,000 or so T cell genomes, into sorted-subset replicate PCRs. TCRdb's table, derived via immunoSEQ multiplex PCR, lists solely in-frame clones and lacks some. The repertoire consists of some 1.4 million clones, with more than 95% occurring once and the leading ten covering approximately 1.2%. This clone was observed once. The chain uses TRBV5-4 and TRBJ2-7; D remains ambiguous. The TCR comes from a man aged 25 to 45 in good health. The sample consisted of naive CD4+ T cells sorted from blood. Regarding subset: CD45RA+ positively selected. The CDR3 loop is CASSRGSQSYEQYF. The CDR3 nucleotides are TGTGCCAGCAGTCGAGGTAGTCAGTCTTACGAGCAGTACTTC.